Shown below are 23 T cell receptor beta chains from a single sample sequenced in a study of cytomegalovirus exposure and HLA in healthy donors. It was with 60 Vbeta and 13 Jbeta primers that the PCR ran. Here immunoSEQ multiplex PCR was the method, and the copy in TCRdb shows in-frame clones only, minus some. The data contain some 150,000 clones, roughly 84% of them singletons. Sequencing was done on a sample of PBMCs. The receptors were gathered from a woman aged 18-30 years in good health and CMV-seronegative.

This chain uses TRBV6-1 with TRBJ2-4; a weak D match, TRBD1 (6 bases). CDR1 and CDR2 from the germline V gene are MNHNS and SASEGT. Trimming removed 5 bases from V and 12 bases from J, with 20 bases in between. The CDR3 has 14 amino acids. This CDR3 is CASSSAGRVDSQYF. In nucleotides, the CDR3 is TGTGCCAGCAGTTCCGCCGGCAGGGTGGACAGTCAGTACTTC.

The chain is built from TRBV30 and TRBJ2-3; TRBD1 is a possible D gene (6 bases). Germline V gene data show CDR1 as GTSNPN and CDR2 as SVGIG (reference sequence). V lost 4 bases and J lost 0, with 14 bases in between. The CDR3 sequence is 15 residues long. CDR3 amino acids: CAWTPGALSTDTQYF. The DNA for the CDR3 is TGTGCCTGGACTCCAGGGGCTCTGAGCACAGATACGCAGTATTTT.

The V gene is TRBV5-4, the J gene TRBJ1-1; TRBD1 is a possible D gene (5 bases). CDR1 and CDR2 (germline): SGHNT, YYREEE (reference sequence). The CDR3 covers 12 residues. Between the trimmed V and J ends, which lost 5 bases and 9 bases, there was a span of 14 bases. The CDR3 spells CASRSGGGKAFF. As DNA, the CDR3 is TGTGCCAGCAGATCGGGCGGGGGGAAAGCTTTCTTT.

The CDR3 DNA is TGTGCCAGCAGTGAAGACCGGGCCACGGGGGGGGTCTATGGCTACACCTTC. As protein: CASSEDRATGGVYGYTF. This chain uses TRBV6-4 with TRBJ1-2, with D maybe TRBD1 (5 bases). The germline gives CDR1 MRHNA, CDR2 SNTAGT. CDR3 length: 17 amino acids. V was cut by 3 bases and J by 4 bases, with 21 bases left in between.

J is TRBJ1-1 and V is TRBV2; maybe TRBD1 (6 bases). V lost 3 bases and J lost 1, with 9 bases in between. CDR3 length: 14 residues. Per the germline V gene, CDR1 is SNHLY and CDR2 is FYNNEI. The CDR3 is CASSDSTGNTEAFF. In DNA form, the CDR3 reads TGTGCCAGCAGTGACTCGACAGGGAACACTGAAGCTTTCTTT.

The chain links TRBV6-5 to TRBJ2-3; D not certain. Per the germline V gene, CDR1 is MNHEY and CDR2 is SVGAGI. There are 11 residues in the CDR3. V was trimmed by 5 bases and J by 6 bases, leaving 6 bases between them. CDR3: CASSRFDTQYF. Here the CDR3 DNA reads TGTGCCAGCAGTCGGTTTGATACGCAGTATTTT.

CDR3 amino acids: CASSRGYGQETQYF. In DNA form, the CDR3 reads TGCGCCAGCAGCCGGGGGTACGGACAAGAGACCCAGTACTTC. The genes are TRBV5-1 and TRBJ2-5; a weak D match, TRBD2 (6 bases). This CDR3 spans 14 amino acids. The germline V gene encodes CDR1 SGHRS and CDR2 YFSETQ. Trimming took 4 bases from V and 2 from J, leaving 12 bases between them.

CDR3 DNA sequence: TGTGCCAGCTTGGATAGGGCTAGCGGGGGGCGGGAGCAGTTCTTC. Translating it yields CASLDRASGGREQFF. V gene TRBV27 combines with J gene TRBJ2-1; 11 bases map to TRBD2. This CDR3 is built from 15 residues. Germline CDR1 is MNHEY and CDR2 is SMNVEV (reference sequence). Trimming at V came to 8 bases and at J to 10 bases, leaving 13 bases not matched to a gene.

This clone was seen a handful of times. J is TRBJ2-7 and V is TRBV10-2; 9 nucleotides match TRBD2. The germline gives CDR1 WSHSY, CDR2 SAAADI. The CDR3 is made up of 17 amino acids. V dropped 6 bases and J dropped 2; count of bases not matched to a gene: 14. Here the CDR3 reads CASSRASGALTAYEQYF. CDR3 nucleotide sequence: TGCGCCAGCAGCAGGGCTAGCGGGGCTCTTACCGCCTACGAGCAGTACTTC.

V gene TRBV4-2 combines with J gene TRBJ2-7, with no clear D. Trimming cost V 0 bases and J 6 bases, with 9 bases left between them. This CDR3 has 13 amino acids. Germline-derived CDR1 and CDR2 are LGHNA and YNFKEQ. In nucleotides, the CDR3 is TGTGCCAGCAGCCAAGATCGCCCGGGCGAGCAGTACTTC. As protein: CASSQDRPGEQYF.

The chain has TRBV2 and TRBJ1-2; the D gene is possibly TRBD1 (5 bases). V was shortened by 2 bases and J by 6 bases, with 16 bases between the two germline ends. This CDR3 comprises 15 residues. Germline V gene data show CDR1 as SNHLY and CDR2 as FYNNEI. The CDR3 DNA reads TGTGCCAGCAGTGAAAGACAGTCATTTCGTCATGGCTACACCTTC. This sequence encodes CASSERQSFRHGYTF.

This clone was counted only a few times. This sequence joins TRBV11-2 and TRBJ1-1; weak D call: TRBD1 (6 bases). V was pared by 2 bases and J by 6 bases, with 22 bases between. The germline V gene has CDR1 SGHAT and CDR2 FQNNGV. The CDR3 has 17 amino acids. CDR3: CASSLLGMIQGSAEAFF. The CDR3 DNA reads as TGTGCCAGCAGCTTATTGGGGATGATCCAGGGGAGCGCTGAAGCTTTCTTT.

This sequence joins TRBV2 and TRBJ2-3; 10 nucleotides line up with TRBD2. The CDR3 runs 16 residues. The V gene end was trimmed by 6 bases and the J gene end by 2 bases; junction bases not matched to a gene: 8. Germline V gene lookup returns CDR1 SNHLY and CDR2 FYNNEI. The CDR3 loop reads CASRPRLAGFTDTQYF. The CDR3 nucleotides are TGTGCCAGCAGGCCGAGACTAGCGGGCTTCACAGATACGCAGTATTTT.

Of note for this clone: Other DNA sequences in the same sample also yield this CDR3. This rearrangement joins TRBV6-6 to TRBJ1-2; 8 bases are shared with TRBD1. The CDR3 totals 13 residues. The J segment lost 3 bases and the V segment lost 6 bases, leaving 3 bases of the junction unmatched. Germline values: CDR1 MNHNY, CDR2 SVGAGI (reference sequence). CDR3 DNA sequence: TGTGCCAGCAGCCCGACAGGGGACTATGGCTACACCTTC. Protein: CASSPTGDYGYTF.

This sequence joins TRBV29-1 and TRBJ1-2; no clear D gene. The germline V gene has CDR1 SQVTM and CDR2 ANQGSEA. V was cut by 1 base and J by 8 bases, with 11 bases left in between. This CDR3 is 12 amino acids long. CDR3 bases: TGCAGCGTTGAAGGCGACGGCGGCGGCTACACCTTC. Translation gives CSVEGDGGGYTF.

J is TRBJ1-5 and V is TRBV6-1; D unclear. Trimming cost V 8 bases and J 4 bases, with 12 bases left between them. Germline CDR1 MNHNS, CDR2 SASEGT. This CDR3 comprises 13 residues. CDR3: CASRGGWNQPQHF. CDR3 bases: TGTGCCAGCCGGGGAGGGTGGAATCAGCCCCAGCATTTT.

The V gene is TRBV28, the J gene TRBJ1-4, with D unclear. Trimming cost V 8 bases and J 3 bases, with 10 bases left between them. The CDR3 spans 13 residues. Germline CDR1 MDHEN, CDR2 SYDVKM. The CDR3: CASGGFANEKLFF. The CDR3 region has the DNA TGTGCCAGCGGCGGGTTCGCTAATGAAAAACTGTTTTTT.

The rearrangement joins TRBV11-2 to TRBJ2-1; 7 positions match TRBD2. This CDR3 is 17 amino acids long. CDR1 and CDR2 from the germline V gene are SGHAT and FQNNGV. The V gene end was trimmed by 1 base and the J gene end by 2 bases; junction bases not matched to a gene: 8. CDR3 loop: CASSLARSSGTYNEQFF. CDR3 bases: TGTGCCAGCAGCTTAGCACGGTCTAGCGGCACCTACAATGAGCAGTTCTTC.

The V gene is TRBV15, the J gene TRBJ1-3, with D unresolved. V lost 0 bases to trimming and J lost 4 bases, with 13 bases between them. Per germline, CDR1 LNHNV and CDR2 YYDKDF (reference sequence). The CDR3 runs to 16 residues. The CDR3 nucleotides are TGTGCCACCAGCAGAGATGGGGAGGGCACGGGAAACACCATATATTTT. It codes for CATSRDGEGTGNTIYF. The complete variable domain, with remaining parts taken from reference TRBV15 and TRBJ1-3, reads DAMVIQNPRYQVTQFGKPVTLSCSQTLNHNVMYWYQQKSSQAPKLLFHYYDKDFNNEADTPDNFQSRRPNTSFCFLDIRSPGLGDTAMYLCATSRDGEGTGNTIYFGEGSWLTVV.

The V and J genes are TRBV18 and TRBJ1-1; 9 positions agree with TRBD1. Germline V gives CDR1 KGHSH, CDR2 LQKENI. The CDR3 extends over 13 amino acids. V lost 6 bases to trimming and J lost 5 bases; unmatched junction nucleotides: 4. The CDR3 reads CASSQGTGTEAFF. In DNA form, the CDR3 reads TGTGCCAGCTCCCAAGGGACAGGGACTGAAGCTTTCTTT.

The table lists this clone with a count of one. This chain uses TRBV21-1 with TRBJ2-7; the D call of TRBD2 is as the table states it, not checked on the DNA. TRBV21-1 is designated a pseudogene. The CDR3 has 17 residues. As DNA, the CDR3 is TGTGCCAGCAGCAAAGGAGGGACTAGCGGGGCAGCCTACGAGCAGTACTTC. Encoded protein: CASSKGGTSGAAYEQYF.

The chain uses TRBV7-3 and TRBJ2-7; 8 bases are shared with TRBD2. The CDR3 consists of 15 residues. Losses at the gene ends were 6 bases for V and 1 base for J; bases not matched to a gene: 8. The germline CDR1 and CDR2 sequences are SGHTA and FQGTGA. CDR3 bases: TGTGCCAGCAGTTTTGACGGGAGGGTATCCTACGAGCAGTACTTC. This encodes CASSFDGRVSYEQYF.

The rearrangement uses TRBV6-1 and TRBJ1-6; D unresolved. CDR3 length equals 13 residues. Trimming took off 2 bases at V and 4 bases at J, with 3 bases between the two ends. Germline V gene lookup returns CDR1 MNHNS and CDR2 SASEGT. The CDR3 loop is CASSETYNSPLHF. The CDR3, as DNA: TGTGCCAGCAGTGAAACATATAATTCACCCCTCCACTTT.